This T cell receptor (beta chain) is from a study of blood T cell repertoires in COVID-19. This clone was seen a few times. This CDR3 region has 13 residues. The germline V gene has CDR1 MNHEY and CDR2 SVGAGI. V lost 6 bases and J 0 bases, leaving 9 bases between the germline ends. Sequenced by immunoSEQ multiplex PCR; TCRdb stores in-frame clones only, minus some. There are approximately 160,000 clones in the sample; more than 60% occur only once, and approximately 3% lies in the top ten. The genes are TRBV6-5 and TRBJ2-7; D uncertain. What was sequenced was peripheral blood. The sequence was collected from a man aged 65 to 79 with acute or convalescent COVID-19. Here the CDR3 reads CASSVVSSYEQYF. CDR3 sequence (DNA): TGTGCCAGCAGCGTGGTGAGCTCCTACGAGCAGTACTTC.